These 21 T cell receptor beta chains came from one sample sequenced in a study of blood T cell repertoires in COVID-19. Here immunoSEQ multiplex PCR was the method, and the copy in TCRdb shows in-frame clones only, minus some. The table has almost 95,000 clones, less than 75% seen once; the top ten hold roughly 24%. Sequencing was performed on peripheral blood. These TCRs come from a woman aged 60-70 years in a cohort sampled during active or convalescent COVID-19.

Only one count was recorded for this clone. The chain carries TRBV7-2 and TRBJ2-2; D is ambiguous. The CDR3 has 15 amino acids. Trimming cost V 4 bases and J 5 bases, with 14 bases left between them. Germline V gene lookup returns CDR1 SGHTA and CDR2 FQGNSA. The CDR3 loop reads CASSSRTGVTGELFF. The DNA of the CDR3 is TGTGCCAGCAGCTCCCGTACGGGTGTGACCGGGGAGCTGTTTTTT.

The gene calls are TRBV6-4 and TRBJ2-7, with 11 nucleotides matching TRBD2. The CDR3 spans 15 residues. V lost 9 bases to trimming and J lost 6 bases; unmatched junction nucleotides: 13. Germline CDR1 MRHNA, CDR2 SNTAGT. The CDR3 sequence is CARREGLAGYSEQYF. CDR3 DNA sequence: TGTGCCAGGCGAGAAGGACTAGCGGGTTACAGCGAGCAGTACTTC.

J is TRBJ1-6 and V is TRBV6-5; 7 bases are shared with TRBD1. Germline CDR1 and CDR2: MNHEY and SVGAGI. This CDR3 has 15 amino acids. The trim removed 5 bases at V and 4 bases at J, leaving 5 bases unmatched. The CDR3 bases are TGTGCCAGCAGTAAACCGGGACAGTATAATTCACCCCTCCACTTT. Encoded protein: CASSKPGQYNSPLHF.

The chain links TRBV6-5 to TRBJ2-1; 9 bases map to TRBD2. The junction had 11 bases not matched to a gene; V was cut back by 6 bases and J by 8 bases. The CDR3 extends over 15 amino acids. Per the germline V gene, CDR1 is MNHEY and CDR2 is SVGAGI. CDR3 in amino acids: CASRLAGATVHEQFF. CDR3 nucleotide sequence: TGTGCCAGCAGATTAGCGGGGGCCACGGTCCATGAGCAGTTCTTC.

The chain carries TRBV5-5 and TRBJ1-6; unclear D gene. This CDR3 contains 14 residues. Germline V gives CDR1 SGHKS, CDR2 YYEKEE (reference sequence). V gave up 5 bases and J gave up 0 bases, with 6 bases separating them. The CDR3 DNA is TGTGCCAGCAGTCCGAGCTCCTATAATTCACCCCTCCACTTT. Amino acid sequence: CASSPSSYNSPLHF.

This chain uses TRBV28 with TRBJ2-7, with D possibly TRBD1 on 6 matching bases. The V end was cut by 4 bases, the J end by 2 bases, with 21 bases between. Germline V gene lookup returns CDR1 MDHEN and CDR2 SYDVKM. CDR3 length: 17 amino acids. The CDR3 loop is CASSYSRGIGSTYEQYF. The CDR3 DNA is TGTGCCAGCAGTTATAGCAGGGGCATAGGTTCGACCTACGAGCAGTACTTC.

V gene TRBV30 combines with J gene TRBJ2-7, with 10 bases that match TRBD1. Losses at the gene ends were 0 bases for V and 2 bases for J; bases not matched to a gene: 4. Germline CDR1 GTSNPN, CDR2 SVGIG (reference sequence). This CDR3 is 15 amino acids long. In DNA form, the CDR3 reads TGTGCCTGGAGTGTCCGGGACAGGGGTACCTACGAGCAGTACTTC. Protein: CAWSVRDRGTYEQYF.

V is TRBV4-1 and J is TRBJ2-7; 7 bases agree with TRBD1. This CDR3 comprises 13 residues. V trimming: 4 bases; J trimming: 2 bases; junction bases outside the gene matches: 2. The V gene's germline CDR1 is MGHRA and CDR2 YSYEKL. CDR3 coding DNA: TGCGCCAGCAGCCGACAGGGCACCTACGAGCAGTACTTC. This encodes CASSRQGTYEQYF.

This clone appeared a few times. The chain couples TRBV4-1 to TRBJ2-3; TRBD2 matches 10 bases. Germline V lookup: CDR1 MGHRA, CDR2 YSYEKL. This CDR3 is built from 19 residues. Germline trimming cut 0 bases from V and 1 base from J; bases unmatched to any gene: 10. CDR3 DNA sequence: TGCGCCAGCAGCCAAGAGAGGCTAGCGGGGGCGAGGGGCACAGATACGCAGTATTTT. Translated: CASSQERLAGARGTDTQYF.

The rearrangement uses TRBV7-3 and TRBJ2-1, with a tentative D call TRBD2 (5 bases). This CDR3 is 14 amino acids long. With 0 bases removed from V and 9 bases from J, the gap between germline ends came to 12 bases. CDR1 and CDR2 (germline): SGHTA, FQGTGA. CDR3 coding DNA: TGTGCCAGCAGCTTAACGCCCCCTAGCCCTGAGCAGTTCTTC. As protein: CASSLTPPSPEQFF.

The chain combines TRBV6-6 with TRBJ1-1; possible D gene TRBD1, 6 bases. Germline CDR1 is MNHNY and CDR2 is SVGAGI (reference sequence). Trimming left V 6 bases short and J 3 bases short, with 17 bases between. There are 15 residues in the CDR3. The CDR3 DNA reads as TGTGCCAGCAGCTTGGGGGGGGCAAGAGACACTGAAGCTTTCTTT. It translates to CASSLGGARDTEAFF.

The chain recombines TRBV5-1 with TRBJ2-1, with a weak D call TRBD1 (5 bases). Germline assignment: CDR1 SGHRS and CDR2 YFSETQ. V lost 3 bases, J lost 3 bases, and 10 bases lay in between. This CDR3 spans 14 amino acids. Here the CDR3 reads CASSSDIGYNEQFF. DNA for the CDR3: TGCGCCAGCAGCTCGGACATAGGCTACAATGAGCAGTTCTTC.

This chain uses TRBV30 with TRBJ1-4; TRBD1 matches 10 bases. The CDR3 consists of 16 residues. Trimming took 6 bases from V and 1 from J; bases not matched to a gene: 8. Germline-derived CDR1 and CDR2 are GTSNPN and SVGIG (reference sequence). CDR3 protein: CACQKGQGITNEKLFF. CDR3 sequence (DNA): TGTGCCTGCCAAAAGGGACAGGGGATAACTAATGAAAAACTGTTTTTT.

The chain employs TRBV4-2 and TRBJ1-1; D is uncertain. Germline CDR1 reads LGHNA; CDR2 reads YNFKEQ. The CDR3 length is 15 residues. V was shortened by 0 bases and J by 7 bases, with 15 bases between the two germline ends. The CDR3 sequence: CASSQEDSDGGEAFF. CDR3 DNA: TGTGCCAGCAGCCAAGAAGACTCGGACGGAGGTGAAGCTTTCTTT.

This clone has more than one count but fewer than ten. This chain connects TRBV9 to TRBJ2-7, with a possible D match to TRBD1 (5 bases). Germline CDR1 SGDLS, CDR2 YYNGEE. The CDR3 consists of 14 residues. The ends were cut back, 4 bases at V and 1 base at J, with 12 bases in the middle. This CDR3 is CASSSNQGSYEQYF. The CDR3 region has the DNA TGTGCCAGCAGCTCAAACCAGGGTTCCTACGAGCAGTACTTC.

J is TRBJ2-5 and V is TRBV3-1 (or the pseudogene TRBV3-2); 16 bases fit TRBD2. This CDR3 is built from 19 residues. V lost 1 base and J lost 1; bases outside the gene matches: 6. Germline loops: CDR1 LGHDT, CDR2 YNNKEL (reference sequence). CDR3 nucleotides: TGTGCCAGCAGCCAAGCTGGGACTAGCGGGGGGGCCGGCCAAGAGACCCAGTACTTC. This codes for CASSQAGTSGGAGQETQYF.

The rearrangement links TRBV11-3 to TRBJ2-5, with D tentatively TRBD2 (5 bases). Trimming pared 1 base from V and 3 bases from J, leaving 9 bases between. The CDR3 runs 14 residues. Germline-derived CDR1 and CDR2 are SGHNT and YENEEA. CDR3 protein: CASSLAAGEETQYF. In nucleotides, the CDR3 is TGTGCCAGCAGCTTAGCAGCCGGGGAAGAGACCCAGTACTTC.

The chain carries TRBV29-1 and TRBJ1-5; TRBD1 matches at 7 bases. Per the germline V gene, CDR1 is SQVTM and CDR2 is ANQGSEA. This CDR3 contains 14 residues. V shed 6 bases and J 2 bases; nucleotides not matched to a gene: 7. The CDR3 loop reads CSVSTTGGNQPQHF. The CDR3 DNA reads TGCAGCGTGTCAACTACAGGGGGCAATCAGCCCCAGCATTTT.

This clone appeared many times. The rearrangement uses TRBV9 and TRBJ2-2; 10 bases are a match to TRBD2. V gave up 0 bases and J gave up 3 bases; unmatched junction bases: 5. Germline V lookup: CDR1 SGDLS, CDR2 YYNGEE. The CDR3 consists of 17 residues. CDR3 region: CASSVASGGAHTGELFF. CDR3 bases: TGTGCCAGCAGCGTAGCGAGCGGGGGGGCCCACACCGGGGAGCTGTTTTTT.

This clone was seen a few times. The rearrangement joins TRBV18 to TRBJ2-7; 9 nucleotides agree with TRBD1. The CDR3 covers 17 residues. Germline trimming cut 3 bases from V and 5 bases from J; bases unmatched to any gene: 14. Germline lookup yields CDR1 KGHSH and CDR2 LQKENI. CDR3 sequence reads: CASSPPVGQGSRNEQYF. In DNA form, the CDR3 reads TGTGCCAGCTCACCCCCGGTTGGACAGGGGTCTAGGAACGAGCAGTACTTC.

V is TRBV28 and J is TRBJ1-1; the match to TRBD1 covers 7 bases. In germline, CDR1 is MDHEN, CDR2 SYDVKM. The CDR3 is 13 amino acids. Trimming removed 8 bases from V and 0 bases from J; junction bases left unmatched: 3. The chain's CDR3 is CASARGMNTEAFF. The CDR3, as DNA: TGTGCCAGCGCCAGGGGGATGAACACTGAAGCTTTCTTT.